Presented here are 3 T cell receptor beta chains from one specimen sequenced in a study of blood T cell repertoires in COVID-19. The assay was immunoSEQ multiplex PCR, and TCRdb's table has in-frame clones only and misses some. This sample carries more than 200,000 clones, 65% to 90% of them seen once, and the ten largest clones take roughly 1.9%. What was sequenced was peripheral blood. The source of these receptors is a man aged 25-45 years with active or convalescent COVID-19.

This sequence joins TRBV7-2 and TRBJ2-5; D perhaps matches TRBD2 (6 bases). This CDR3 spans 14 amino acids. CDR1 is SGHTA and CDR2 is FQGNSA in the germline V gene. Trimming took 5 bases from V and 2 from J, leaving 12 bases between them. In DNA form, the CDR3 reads TGTGCCAGCAGCCTTGGGGGGATACAAGAGACCCAGTACTTC. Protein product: CASSLGGIQETQYF. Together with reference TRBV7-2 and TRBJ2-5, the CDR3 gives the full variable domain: GAGVSQSPSNKVTEKGKDVELRCDPISGHTALYWYRQSLGQGLEFLIYFQGNSAPDKSGLPSDRFSAERTGGSVSTLTIQRTQQEDSAVYLCASSLGGIQETQYFGPGTRLLVL.

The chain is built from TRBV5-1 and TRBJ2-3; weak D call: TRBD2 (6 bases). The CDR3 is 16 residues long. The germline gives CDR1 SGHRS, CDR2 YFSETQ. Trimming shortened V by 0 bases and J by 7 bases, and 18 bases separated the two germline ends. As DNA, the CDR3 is TGCGCCAGCAGCTTGGACAATGCGCCTGGGGGGAATACGCAGTATTTT. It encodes CASSLDNAPGGNTQYF.

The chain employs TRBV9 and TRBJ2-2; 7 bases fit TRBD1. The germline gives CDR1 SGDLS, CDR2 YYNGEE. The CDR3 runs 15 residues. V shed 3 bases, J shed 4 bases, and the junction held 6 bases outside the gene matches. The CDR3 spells CASSDSTGTTGELFF. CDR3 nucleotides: TGTGCCAGCAGCGATTCGACAGGGACCACCGGGGAGCTGTTTTTT.